This is a list of T cell receptor beta chains from one sample in a study of T-cell memory formation after mild COVID-19. TCRdb itself ran the 5' RACE reads through MiXCR, one entry per CDR3 protein. The sample contains about 430,000 distinct CDR3 sequences, roughly 26% of which appear only once. The sample taken for sequencing was PBMCs or a T cell subset sorted from them (not recorded which). The receptors were gathered from an adult woman who had mild COVID-19 (a few samples of this study predate the infection). Cell type and time point are not known. CDR3s include the opening cysteine and the closing phenylalanine or tryptophan. Fields, in order: D gene, J gene, V gene, clone size, CDR3 protein, CDR3 DNA. The D gene is left open where the match is weak. Expanded clones get a size class; other rows say once, few or many, or leave the size out.

d_gene: -
j_gene: TRBJ2-7
v_gene: TRBV19
abundance: once
CDR3aa: CASSVAAGHYEQYF
CDR3nt: TGTGCCAGTAGTGTCGCGGCTGGGCACTACGAGCAGTACTTC

d_gene: TRBD1
j_gene: TRBJ2-7
v_gene: TRBV19
abundance: -
CDR3aa: CASSTPLGQGDSYEQYF
CDR3nt: TGTGCCAGTAGTACCCCCCTCGGACAGGGTGATTCCTACGAGCAGTACTTC

d_gene: -
j_gene: TRBJ1-4
v_gene: TRBV28
abundance: -
CDR3aa: CASYTQEATNEKLFF
CDR3nt: TGTGCCAGCTATACCCAGGAAGCAACTAATGAAAAACTGTTTTTT

d_gene: TRBD1
j_gene: TRBJ1-5
v_gene: TRBV6-6
abundance: -
CDR3aa: CASSKQGMGQPQHF
CDR3nt: TGTGCCAGCAGTAAACAGGGGATGGGACAGCCCCAGCATTTT

d_gene: TRBD1
j_gene: TRBJ1-5
v_gene: TRBV12-3/TRBV12-4
abundance: -
CDR3aa: CASRLGQGSNQPQHF
CDR3nt: TGTGCCAGCAGGTTAGGACAGGGGAGCAATCAGCCCCAGCATTTT

d_gene: TRBD1
j_gene: TRBJ1-6
v_gene: TRBV7-2
abundance: -
CDR3aa: CASSLDGKGGRPLHF
CDR3nt: TGTGCCAGCAGCTTAGATGGGAAAGGGGGCAGACCCCTCCACTTT

d_gene: -
j_gene: TRBJ1-1
v_gene: TRBV5-1
abundance: -
CDR3aa: CASSWYRESTEAFF
CDR3nt: TGCGCCAGCAGCTGGTACAGGGAGTCCACTGAAGCTTTCTTT

d_gene: TRBD2
j_gene: TRBJ2-3
v_gene: TRBV6-6
abundance: -
CDR3aa: CASSYSLAGAADTQYF
CDR3nt: TGTGCCAGCAGTTACTCGCTAGCGGGAGCAGCAGATACGCAGTATTTT

d_gene: TRBD1
j_gene: TRBJ1-5
v_gene: TRBV6-2/TRBV6-3
abundance: -
CDR3aa: CASSDPTGALGRPQHF
CDR3nt: TGTGCCAGCAGTGACCCAACAGGGGCCTTGGGACGGCCCCAGCATTTT

d_gene: TRBD2
j_gene: TRBJ2-3
v_gene: TRBV6-6
abundance: few
CDR3aa: CASSSRTSGGATDTQYF
CDR3nt: TGTGCCAGCAGTTCTAGGACTAGCGGGGGGGCCACAGATACGCAGTATTTT

d_gene: TRBD2
j_gene: TRBJ2-7
v_gene: TRBV30
abundance: few
CDR3aa: CAWSVSGLSYEQYF
CDR3nt: TGTGCCTGGAGTGTTAGCGGGCTCTCCTACGAGCAGTACTTC

d_gene: TRBD1
j_gene: TRBJ1-3
v_gene: TRBV7-9
abundance: once
CDR3aa: CASSTRTGSGNTIYF
CDR3nt: TGTGCCAGCAGCACCCGGACAGGGTCTGGAAACACCATATATTTT

d_gene: -
j_gene: TRBJ2-5
v_gene: TRBV5-4
abundance: few
CDR3aa: CASSLGSLRETQYF
CDR3nt: TGTGCCAGCAGCTTGGGGTCTCTGAGGGAGACCCAGTACTTC

d_gene: -
j_gene: TRBJ1-1
v_gene: TRBV6-1
abundance: few
CDR3aa: CASRGPNTEAFF
CDR3nt: TGTGCCAGCAGGGGGCCAAACACTGAAGCTTTCTTT

d_gene: TRBD2
j_gene: TRBJ2-4
v_gene: TRBV7-2
abundance: -
CDR3aa: CASSLYGAGGGLSKNIQYF
CDR3nt: TGTGCCAGCAGCTTATACGGTGCGGGAGGGGGACTATCCAAAAACATTCAGTACTTC

d_gene: TRBD1
j_gene: TRBJ2-1
v_gene: TRBV3-1
abundance: -
CDR3aa: CASSQDSGDRGAEQFF
CDR3nt: TGTGCCAGCAGCCAAGATTCAGGGGACAGGGGCGCAGAGCAGTTCTTC

d_gene: -
j_gene: TRBJ1-1
v_gene: TRBV7-8
abundance: few
CDR3aa: CASSPLGGDEWARNTEAFF
CDR3nt: TGTGCCAGCAGCCCCCTCGGCGGCGACGAGTGGGCTCGGAACACTGAAGCTTTCTTT

d_gene: -
j_gene: TRBJ2-1
v_gene: TRBV29-1
abundance: -
CDR3aa: CSVGVTFNEQFF
CDR3nt: TGCAGCGTTGGGGTCACCTTCAATGAGCAGTTCTTC

d_gene: -
j_gene: TRBJ2-1
v_gene: TRBV7-9
abundance: -
CDR3aa: CASSSHSTPRSYNEQFF
CDR3nt: TGTGCCAGCAGCTCCCACTCGACTCCCCGCTCCTACAATGAGCAGTTCTTC

d_gene: -
j_gene: TRBJ1-2
v_gene: TRBV6-5
abundance: -
CDR3aa: CASSYRGGRNGYTF
CDR3nt: TGTGCCAGCAGTTACAGGGGAGGGAGAAATGGCTACACCTTC

d_gene: -
j_gene: TRBJ2-2
v_gene: TRBV12-3/TRBV12-4
abundance: -
CDR3aa: CASSTRVVVGTGELFF
CDR3nt: TGTGCCAGCAGTACCCGGGTGGTTGTTGGGACCGGGGAGCTGTTTTTT

d_gene: TRBD1
j_gene: TRBJ2-7
v_gene: TRBV5-1
abundance: -
CDR3aa: CASSATGAYEQYF
CDR3nt: TGCGCCAGCAGCGCCACAGGGGCCTACGAGCAGTACTTC

d_gene: -
j_gene: TRBJ2-5
v_gene: TRBV6-2/TRBV6-3
abundance: few
CDR3aa: CASNKAKPGETQYF
CDR3nt: TGTGCCAGCAATAAGGCCAAACCAGGAGAGACCCAGTACTTC

d_gene: -
j_gene: TRBJ2-3
v_gene: TRBV10-2
abundance: -
CDR3aa: CASRNRQGVAEGTDTQYF
CDR3nt: TGCGCCAGCAGAAATAGGCAGGGAGTAGCGGAGGGAACAGATACGCAGTATTTT

d_gene: -
j_gene: TRBJ2-7
v_gene: TRBV9
abundance: -
CDR3aa: CASIVGSGDYEQYF
CDR3nt: TGTGCCAGCATCGTAGGATCGGGGGACTACGAGCAGTACTTC

d_gene: TRBD1
j_gene: TRBJ2-1
v_gene: TRBV6-5
abundance: -
CDR3aa: CASSSRRGQGDSYNEQFF
CDR3nt: TGTGCCAGCAGTTCCAGACGTGGACAGGGTGATTCCTACAATGAGCAGTTCTTC

d_gene: TRBD1
j_gene: TRBJ1-2
v_gene: TRBV4-1
abundance: few
CDR3aa: CASSQRDRVMYGYTF
CDR3nt: TGCGCCAGCAGCCAACGGGACAGGGTTATGTATGGCTACACCTTC

d_gene: TRBD1
j_gene: TRBJ1-1
v_gene: TRBV25-1
abundance: few
CDR3aa: CASSGTGIVEAFF
CDR3nt: TGTGCCAGCAGTGGGACAGGGATTGTTGAAGCTTTCTTT

d_gene: -
j_gene: TRBJ2-7
v_gene: TRBV24-1
abundance: -
CDR3aa: CATSDRDKSYEQYF
CDR3nt: TGTGCCACCAGTGACCGAGACAAGTCCTACGAGCAGTACTTC

d_gene: -
j_gene: TRBJ2-7
v_gene: TRBV20-1
abundance: few
CDR3aa: CSTRGASYEQYF
CDR3nt: TGCAGTACCCGGGGGGCCTCCTACGAGCAGTACTTC

d_gene: -
j_gene: TRBJ2-2
v_gene: TRBV7-9
abundance: many
CDR3aa: CATTGGNTGELFF
CDR3nt: TGTGCCACCACCGGAGGGAACACCGGGGAGCTGTTTTTT

d_gene: TRBD2
j_gene: TRBJ2-1
v_gene: TRBV4-1
abundance: -
CDR3aa: CASRLGLAGGHSYNEQFF
CDR3nt: TGCGCCAGCAGGCTGGGCCTAGCGGGGGGGCACTCCTACAATGAGCAGTTCTTC

d_gene: -
j_gene: TRBJ2-2
v_gene: TRBV12-3/TRBV12-4
abundance: few
CDR3aa: CASSFGEEGGTGELFF
CDR3nt: TGTGCCAGCAGTTTCGGTGAGGAGGGTGGCACCGGGGAGCTGTTTTTT

d_gene: -
j_gene: TRBJ1-1
v_gene: TRBV5-1
abundance: -
CDR3aa: CASSFDRGTEAFF
CDR3nt: TGCGCCAGCAGCTTTGACCGAGGCACTGAAGCTTTCTTT

d_gene: -
j_gene: TRBJ2-2
v_gene: TRBV5-1
abundance: many
CDR3aa: CASSFRWEMNTGELFF
CDR3nt: TGCGCCAGCAGCTTTCGGTGGGAGATGAACACCGGGGAGCTGTTTTTT

d_gene: -
j_gene: TRBJ1-2
v_gene: TRBV2
abundance: -
CDR3aa: CASTAPQVELGYTF
CDR3nt: TGTGCCAGCACCGCTCCTCAGGTGGAGCTTGGCTACACCTTC

d_gene: -
j_gene: TRBJ2-3
v_gene: TRBV27
abundance: many
CDR3aa: CASSFTRATDTQYF
CDR3nt: TGTGCCAGCAGTTTCACAAGGGCGACAGATACGCAGTATTTT

d_gene: -
j_gene: TRBJ2-1
v_gene: TRBV7-8
abundance: -
CDR3aa: CASSLGSWGRDEQFF
CDR3nt: TGTGCCAGCAGCTTAGGTTCGTGGGGCCGCGATGAGCAGTTCTTC

d_gene: -
j_gene: TRBJ1-4
v_gene: TRBV20-1
abundance: -
CDR3aa: CSARGLGWGEKLFF
CDR3nt: TGCAGTGCTAGAGGGCTCGGCTGGGGAGAAAAACTGTTTTTT

d_gene: -
j_gene: TRBJ2-1
v_gene: TRBV30
abundance: -
CDR3aa: CAWSGSTVQQFF
CDR3nt: TGTGCCTGGAGTGGATCGACGGTACAGCAGTTCTTC

d_gene: -
j_gene: TRBJ2-5
v_gene: TRBV20-1
abundance: few
CDR3aa: CSAVDTSYQETQYF
CDR3nt: TGCAGTGCCGTAGACACGAGCTACCAAGAGACCCAGTACTTC

d_gene: TRBD1
j_gene: TRBJ2-2
v_gene: TRBV5-1
abundance: few
CDR3aa: CASSQWTGVNTGELFF
CDR3nt: TGCGCCAGCAGCCAATGGACAGGGGTGAACACCGGGGAGCTGTTTTTT

d_gene: -
j_gene: TRBJ2-7
v_gene: TRBV13
abundance: few
CDR3aa: CASSPTPMATEQYF
CDR3nt: TGTGCCAGCAGCCCCACCCCCATGGCTACGGAGCAGTACTTC

d_gene: TRBD2
j_gene: TRBJ2-3
v_gene: TRBV2
abundance: many
CDR3aa: CAITAGGRGDTQYF
CDR3nt: TGTGCCATAACGGCGGGGGGCCGGGGAGATACGCAGTATTTT

d_gene: -
j_gene: TRBJ2-6
v_gene: TRBV6-2/TRBV6-3
abundance: -
CDR3aa: CASRDPGSGANVLTF
CDR3nt: TGTGCCAGCAGGGACCCAGGCTCTGGGGCCAACGTCCTGACTTTC

d_gene: -
j_gene: TRBJ2-5
v_gene: TRBV24-1
abundance: few
CDR3aa: CATSDMRGTQYF
CDR3nt: TGTGCCACCAGTGATATGCGCGGGACCCAGTACTTC

d_gene: TRBD1
j_gene: TRBJ2-3
v_gene: TRBV29-1
abundance: few
CDR3aa: CSATTLDRGSTDTQYF
CDR3nt: TGCAGCGCCACAACCCTGGACAGGGGTAGCACAGATACGCAGTATTTT

d_gene: -
j_gene: TRBJ1-1
v_gene: TRBV19
abundance: -
CDR3aa: CASSTPATDTEAFF
CDR3nt: TGTGCCAGTAGTACCCCAGCGACCGACACTGAAGCTTTCTTT

d_gene: TRBD1
j_gene: TRBJ1-2
v_gene: TRBV27
abundance: -
CDR3aa: CASSFGDRGHFNGYTF
CDR3nt: TGTGCCAGCAGTTTTGGGGACAGGGGGCATTTCAATGGCTACACCTTC

d_gene: TRBD1
j_gene: TRBJ2-2
v_gene: TRBV30
abundance: -
CDR3aa: CAWSPGQGSGELFF
CDR3nt: TGTGCCTGGAGTCCGGGACAGGGTTCCGGGGAGCTGTTTTTT

d_gene: TRBD2
j_gene: TRBJ2-7
v_gene: TRBV10-3
abundance: few
CDR3aa: CAISESITAGRHEQYF
CDR3nt: TGTGCCATCAGTGAGTCGATAACAGCGGGACGGCACGAGCAGTACTTC

d_gene: -
j_gene: TRBJ2-1
v_gene: TRBV5-1
abundance: few
CDR3aa: CASSLGLGGYNEQFF
CDR3nt: TGCGCCAGCAGCTTGGGCTTGGGGGGTTACAATGAGCAGTTCTTC

d_gene: TRBD2
j_gene: TRBJ2-5
v_gene: TRBV7-3
abundance: -
CDR3aa: CASSAGGNQETQYF
CDR3nt: TGTGCCAGCAGCGCGGGGGGAAACCAAGAGACCCAGTACTTC

d_gene: TRBD1
j_gene: TRBJ1-6
v_gene: TRBV7-8
abundance: few
CDR3aa: CASRQRTGFNSPLHF
CDR3nt: TGTGCCAGCAGACAGAGGACAGGGTTTAATTCACCCCTCCACTTT

d_gene: -
j_gene: TRBJ2-3
v_gene: TRBV4-1
abundance: few
CDR3aa: CASSQARTINTDTQYF
CDR3nt: TGCGCCAGCAGCCAAGCCCGGACCATCAACACAGATACGCAGTATTTT

d_gene: TRBD1
j_gene: TRBJ2-1
v_gene: TRBV24-1
abundance: few
CDR3aa: CATSDPDREPYNEQFF
CDR3nt: TGTGCCACCAGTGACCCGGACAGGGAGCCATACAATGAGCAGTTCTTC

d_gene: TRBD2
j_gene: TRBJ2-3
v_gene: TRBV24-1
abundance: -
CDR3aa: CATSDRETSGSTDTQYF
CDR3nt: TGTGCCACCAGTGACCGTGAGACTAGCGGTAGCACAGATACGCAGTATTTT

d_gene: -
j_gene: TRBJ1-2
v_gene: TRBV11-2
abundance: -
CDR3aa: CASRLTGSHGYTF
CDR3nt: TGTGCCAGCCGCTTAACAGGGAGCCATGGCTACACCTTC